This T cell receptor beta chain came from a study of blood T cell repertoires in COVID-19. Overall study: Researchers got acute and convalescent COVID-19 samples from the United States, Italy and Spain. Sources were T cells, B-cell-depleted T cells, or PBMCs; the material itself was cDNA or gDNA.

As handled by the study authors: Estimation of nucleated cell counts was performed using reference gene primer amplification. Generated by immunoSEQ multiplex PCR, the TCRdb table keeps only in-frame clones and is missing some. V, J and clone size were drawn from that table, and D and trimming were deduced from the DNA. The sample comprises over 130,000 clones, approximately 89% of which are singletons, and 28% rests with the top ten. This CDR3 contains 14 residues. V gave up 0 bases and J gave up 0 bases, with 4 bases separating them. Looked up from germline, CDR1 is MNHEY and CDR2 is SVGAGI. Sequenced: peripheral blood. This receptor was identified in a human donor in a cohort sampled during active COVID-19. The chain couples TRBV6-5 to TRBJ2-3; no firm D call. This chain's CDR3 is CASSYSPSTDTQYF. The CDR3 DNA reads TGTGCCAGCAGTTACTCCCCTAGCACAGATACGCAGTATTTT.